One sample yielded the 27 T cell receptor beta chains listed below, sequenced in a study of control samples from healthy donors and cancer patients. Profiling relied on immunoSEQ multiplex PCR, and the TCRdb table lists in-frame clones only, not all of them. The repertoire holds some 150,000 clones, with roughly 89% as singletons. The sequencing input was blood. Receptors were obtained from a man younger than 35 in good health.

This chain uses TRBV5-1 with TRBJ2-1, with TRBD1 as a possible D gene (5 bases). The CDR3 spans 14 residues. V lost 1 base and J 5 bases, leaving 10 bases between the germline ends. The germline gives CDR1 SGHRS, CDR2 YFSETQ. This CDR3 reads CASSLLDTDNEQFF. In DNA, the CDR3 is TGCGCCAGCAGCTTGCTGGACACCGACAATGAGCAGTTCTTC.

The chain has TRBV3-1 (or the pseudogene TRBV3-2) and TRBJ1-1; weak D call: TRBD1 (5 bases). Per the germline V gene, CDR1 is LGHDT and CDR2 is YNNKEL (reference sequence). The length of the CDR3 is 13 residues. V dropped 5 bases and J dropped 5 bases, with 12 bases sitting between them. This chain's CDR3 is CASSFRTRTEAFF. The CDR3 nucleotides read TGTGCCAGCAGCTTTCGGACAAGGACTGAAGCTTTCTTT.

The chain is built from TRBV27 and TRBJ1-2; no clear D. CDR1 MNHEY and CDR2 SMNVEV come from the germline V gene (reference sequence). This CDR3 contains 15 residues. The ends were cut back, 0 bases at V and 6 bases at J, with 14 bases in the middle. The chain's CDR3 is CASSLSGLPGDGYTF. CDR3 nucleotide sequence: TGTGCCAGCAGTTTATCAGGACTGCCGGGCGATGGCTACACCTTC.

The rearrangement joins TRBV3-1 (or the pseudogene TRBV3-2) to TRBJ2-1; possibly TRBD2 for D (6 bases). CDR1 and CDR2 from the germline V gene are LGHDT and YNNKEL (reference sequence). With 10 bases removed from V and 5 bases from J, the gap between germline ends came to 12 bases. The CDR3 is made up of 12 amino acids. In DNA, the CDR3 is TGTGCCACCCGGGACTGGAACAATGAGCAGTTCTTC. Its protein is CATRDWNNEQFF.

The rearrangement links TRBV28 to TRBJ2-5, with a possible D match to TRBD1 (6 bases). The germline V and J ends were trimmed by 9 bases and 5 bases, with 13 bases remaining between them. Germline lookup yields CDR1 MDHEN and CDR2 SYDVKM. This CDR3 is built from 12 residues. The DNA of the CDR3 is TGTGCCAGTACAGGGTGGGGGGAGACCCAGTACTTC. Translation gives CASTGWGETQYF.

This clone was counted once. The chain couples TRBV10-3 to TRBJ2-3; D gene unclear. There are 14 residues in the CDR3. The V gene lost 0 bases and the J gene lost 6 bases, with 10 bases spanning the gap. Germline CDR1 is ENHRY and CDR2 is SYGVKD. CDR3 sequence (DNA): TGTGCCATCAGTGAGTCTGTGATAGGCGATACGCAGTATTTT. Residues: CAISESVIGDTQYF.

CDR3 loop: CASSQVYYGYTF. CDR3 coding DNA: TGTGCCAGCAGCCAAGTTTACTATGGCTACACCTTC. This chain connects TRBV3-1 (or the pseudogene TRBV3-2) to TRBJ1-2; D is unclear. Germline V gene data show CDR1 as LGHDT and CDR2 as YNNKEL (reference sequence). CDR3 length: 12 residues. Trimming removed 1 base at V and 3 bases at J, with 3 bases between.

The CDR3 region is CASSVAPIPAQDTQYF. CDR3 DNA sequence: TGTGCCAGCAGCGTAGCCCCTATCCCGGCCCAAGATACGCAGTATTTT. The V call is TRBV9, the J call TRBJ2-3, with no clear D. This CDR3 is built from 16 residues. Germline loops: CDR1 SGDLS, CDR2 YYNGEE. Trimming took 0 bases from V and 5 from J, leaving 16 bases between them.

The genes are TRBV19 and TRBJ1-3; 8 nucleotides line up with TRBD1. V trimming: 4 bases; J trimming: 0 bases; junction bases outside the gene matches: 5. The CDR3 loop spans 16 amino acids. From germline, CDR1 is LNHDA and CDR2 SQIVND (reference sequence). DNA of the CDR3: TGTGCCAGTAGTAAGAGACAGGGGAGCTCTGGAAACACCATATATTTT. Protein product: CASSKRQGSSGNTIYF.

The chain is built from TRBV12-3 or TRBV12-4 and TRBJ1-5; tentative D call: TRBD1 (5 bases). The CDR3 totals 13 residues. V was pared by 6 bases and J by 7 bases, with 13 bases between. The CDR3, as DNA: TGTGCCAGCAGGCAGGGATCAGAACAGCCCCAGCATTTT. Protein sequence: CASRQGSEQPQHF.

V gene TRBV20-1 combines with J gene TRBJ2-3; 9 bases fit TRBD2. Germline trimming cut 7 bases from V and 8 bases from J; bases unmatched to any gene: 4. From germline, CDR1 is DFQATT and CDR2 SNEGSKA (reference sequence). This CDR3 is built from 11 residues. The DNA for the CDR3 is TGCAGTGGACTAGCGGACGGTACGCAGTATTTT. Amino acid sequence: CSGLADGTQYF.

The rearrangement joins TRBV2 to TRBJ1-1; possible D gene TRBD1, 6 bases. The V end was cut by 6 bases, the J end by 5 bases, with 16 bases between. This CDR3 comprises 14 residues. The V gene's germline CDR1 is SNHLY and CDR2 FYNNEI. CDR3 nucleotide sequence: TGTGCCAGCAGACAGGGTAGGGGTGGGACTGAAGCTTTCTTT. This encodes CASRQGRGGTEAFF.

V is TRBV28 and J is TRBJ1-6; D is undetermined. CDR3 length: 14 residues. CDR1 is MDHEN and CDR2 is SYDVKM in the germline V gene. The V end lost 3 bases, the J end lost 7 bases, and 10 bases lay between the germline ends. The CDR3 region has the DNA TGTGCCAGCAGTTTTACTCAGGTGAATTCACCCCTCCACTTT. Protein sequence: CASSFTQVNSPLHF.

V usage is TRBV7-3 and J usage is TRBJ1-3; D remains unclear. This CDR3 is built from 13 residues. Germline loops: CDR1 SGHTA, CDR2 FQGTGA. Trimming took off 4 bases at V and 8 bases at J, with 12 bases between the two ends. The CDR3 here is CASSSPRSDTIYF. The CDR3 bases are TGTGCCAGCAGCTCCCCTCGGTCGGACACCATATATTTT. The full variable domain, rest sourced from reference TRBV7-3 and TRBJ1-3, is GAGVSQTPSNKVTEKGKYVELRCDPISGHTALYWYRQSLGQGPEFLIYFQGTGAADDSGLPNDRFFAVRPEGSVSTLKIQRTERGDSAVYLCASSSPRSDTIYFGEGSWLTVV.

The V gene is TRBV4-3, the J gene TRBJ2-3, with D possibly being TRBD1 (6 bases). Trimming cost V 2 bases and J 3 bases, with 12 bases left between them. The CDR3 consists of 15 residues. Germline V gene lookup returns CDR1 LGHNA and CDR2 YSLEER. The CDR3 protein is CASSQRQVLTDTQYF. CDR3 DNA sequence: TGCGCCAGCAGCCAACGACAGGTGTTGACAGATACGCAGTATTTT.

The V call is TRBV7-9, the J call TRBJ2-1; 15 nucleotides line up with TRBD2. Germline CDR1 reads SEHNR; CDR2 reads FQNEAQ (reference sequence). Trimming removed 5 bases from V and 8 bases from J; junction bases left unmatched: 7. The CDR3 spans 16 residues. The CDR3: CASSLGLAGGFDEQFF. The CDR3, as DNA: TGTGCCAGCAGCCTGGGACTAGCGGGGGGCTTCGATGAGCAGTTCTTC.

The chain couples TRBV20-1 to TRBJ1-2; 7 nucleotides align to TRBD1. After removal of 8 bases from V and 3 bases from J, the junction contained 3 bases not matched to a gene. This CDR3 is 11 amino acids long. CDR1 and CDR2 from the germline V gene are DFQATT and SNEGSKA (reference sequence). In DNA form, the CDR3 reads TGCAGTAGCGGGACAGACTATGGCTACACCTTC. As protein: CSSGTDYGYTF.

This chain connects TRBV18 to TRBJ2-7; 8 nucleotides line up with TRBD1. V shed 3 bases and J 0 bases; nucleotides not matched to a gene: 10. Germline assignment: CDR1 KGHSH and CDR2 LQKENI. This CDR3 spans 17 amino acids. This CDR3 reads CASSPALGDRSSYEQYF. The CDR3 region has the DNA TGTGCCAGCTCACCGGCGCTGGGGGACAGGAGCTCCTACGAGCAGTACTTC.

The chain uses TRBV9 and TRBJ1-6, with D possibly TRBD1 on 5 matching bases. The V and J ends lost 3 bases and 7 bases respectively, with 11 bases between them. Germline V CDR1 and CDR2: SGDLS, YYNGEE. The CDR3 is made up of 14 amino acids. The CDR3: CASSADTPNSPLHF. In nucleotides, the CDR3 is TGTGCCAGCAGCGCGGACACGCCAAATTCACCCCTCCACTTT. Full variable domain (rest looked up from reference TRBV9 and TRBJ1-6): DSGVTQTPKHLITATGQRVTLRCSPRSGDLSVYWYQQSLDQGLQFLIQYYNGEERAKGNILERFSAQQFPDLHSELNLSSLELGDSALYFCASSADTPNSPLHFGNGTRLTVT.

The chain joins TRBV7-2 to TRBJ1-2, with a weak D call TRBD1 (5 bases). The CDR3 loop spans 15 amino acids. Germline loops: CDR1 SGHTA, CDR2 FQGNSA. V was cut by 3 bases and J by 1 base, with 12 bases left in between. The CDR3 DNA reads as TGTGCCAGCAGCTTCTCGACAGAGAATAACTATGGCTACACCTTC. Its protein product is CASSFSTENNYGYTF.

This clone was detected only a few times. The chain links TRBV7-2 to TRBJ1-6; TRBD1 agrees at 11 bases. After removal of 5 bases from V and 7 bases from J, the junction contained 10 bases not matched to a gene. Germline CDR1 is SGHTA and CDR2 is FQGNSA. The CDR3 has 17 amino acids. CDR3 coding DNA: TGTGCCAGCAGCACCATTCCCGGGACAGGGGGGAATTCACCCCTCCACTTT. The encoded protein is CASSTIPGTGGNSPLHF.

About this clone itself: One junction end does not reproduce the germline sequence, and a read error may be involved. V usage is TRBV3-1 (or the pseudogene TRBV3-2) and J usage is TRBJ2-7, with TRBD2 matching 10 bases. CDR1 and CDR2 (germline): LGHDT, YNNKEL (reference sequence). This CDR3 is 16 amino acids long. Written as DNA, the CDR3 is TGTGCCAGCAGGCAAGCGGTTAGCGGGGGGCACTACGAGCAGTACTTC. The encoded protein is CASRQAVSGGHYEQYF.

The chain is built from TRBV19 and TRBJ1-4; D not certain. The CDR3 loop spans 14 amino acids. Germline lookup yields CDR1 LNHDA and CDR2 SQIVND (reference sequence). V was shortened by 9 bases and J by 3 bases, with 14 bases between the two germline ends. CDR3 nucleotide sequence: TGTGCCAGCATGGACGGGGTAGCTAATGAAAAACTGTTTTTT. Translated, it gives CASMDGVANEKLFF.

J is TRBJ1-1 and V is TRBV4-2; D uncertain. Germline V gene data show CDR1 as LGHNA and CDR2 as YNFKEQ. The CDR3 totals 14 residues. V shed 0 bases and J shed 6 bases, with 11 bases lying between them. The CDR3 sequence: CASSQEVLWAEAFF. The DNA for the CDR3 is TGTGCCAGCAGCCAAGAGGTGCTCTGGGCTGAAGCTTTCTTT.

The chain joins TRBV6-4 to TRBJ1-2; 8 nucleotides line up with TRBD1. The J segment lost 3 bases and the V segment lost 2 bases, leaving 8 bases of the junction unmatched. The V gene's germline CDR1 is MRHNA and CDR2 SNTAGT. The CDR3 totals 16 residues. The CDR3 nucleotides read TGTGCCAGCAGTGACCCGGGACAGGCGACCCACTATGGCTACACCTTC. It specifies CASSDPGQATHYGYTF.

The V and J genes are TRBV6-5 and TRBJ2-1; TRBD2 aligns across 10 bases. The CDR3 is made up of 14 amino acids. Germline V CDR1 and CDR2: MNHEY, SVGAGI. The V gene end was trimmed by 8 bases and the J gene end by 5 bases; junction bases not matched to a gene: 6. The CDR3 coding sequence is TGTGCCAGCTCTAGCGGGGGTACCCACAATGAGCAGTTCTTC. This sequence encodes CASSSGGTHNEQFF.

The count of this clone is one. This rearrangement joins TRBV5-5 to TRBJ1-3, with D possibly being TRBD1 (5 bases). Germline V gene data show CDR1 as SGHKS and CDR2 as YYEKEE (reference sequence). V was clipped by 3 bases and J by 6 bases, with 10 bases between them. The CDR3 spans 13 residues. CDR3 sequence (DNA): TGTGCCAGCAGCTGGGACGGCGAAAACACCATATATTTT. This encodes CASSWDGENTIYF. Complete variable domain (other parts from reference TRBV5-5 and TRBJ1-3): DAGVTQSPTHLIKTRGQQVTLRCSPISGHKSVSWYQQVLGQGPQFIFQYYEKEERGRGNFPDRFSARQFPNYSSELNVNALLLGDSALYLCASSWDGENTIYFGEGSWLTVV.